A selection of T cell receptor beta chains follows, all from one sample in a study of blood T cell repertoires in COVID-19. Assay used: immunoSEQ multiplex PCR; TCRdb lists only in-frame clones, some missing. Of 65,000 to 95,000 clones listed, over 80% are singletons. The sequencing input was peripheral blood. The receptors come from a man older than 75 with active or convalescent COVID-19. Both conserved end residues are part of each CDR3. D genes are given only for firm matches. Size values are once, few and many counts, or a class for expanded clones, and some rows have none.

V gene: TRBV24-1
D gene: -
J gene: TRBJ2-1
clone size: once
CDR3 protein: CATSSGGRGVDEQFF
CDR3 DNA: TGTGCCACCAGTTCTGGGGGGAGAGGCGTGGATGAGCAGTTCTTC

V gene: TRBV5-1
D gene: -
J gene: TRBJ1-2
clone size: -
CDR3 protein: CASSALAGGSQYGYTF
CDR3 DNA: TGCGCCAGCAGCGCCTTGGCGGGGGGCTCGCAATATGGCTACACCTTC

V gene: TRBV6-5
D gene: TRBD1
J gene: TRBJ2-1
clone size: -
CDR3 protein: CASSSRTGTGANEQFF
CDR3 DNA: TGTGCCAGCAGTTCCCGGACCGGGACAGGGGCGAATGAGCAGTTCTTC

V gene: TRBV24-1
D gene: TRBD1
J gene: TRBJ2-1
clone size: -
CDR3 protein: CATSSQGSGSYNEQFF
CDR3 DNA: TGTGCCACCAGTTCACAGGGGTCGGGGTCCTACAATGAGCAGTTCTTC

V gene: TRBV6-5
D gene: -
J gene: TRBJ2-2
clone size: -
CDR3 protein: CASSYLGLGGTGELFF
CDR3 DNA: TGTGCCAGCAGTTACTTGGGACTGGGGGGCACCGGGGAGCTGTTTTTT

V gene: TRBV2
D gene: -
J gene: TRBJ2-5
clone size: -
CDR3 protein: CASSRTRTIQETQYF
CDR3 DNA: TGTGCCAGCAGTCGAACCCGGACAATCCAAGAGACCCAGTACTTC

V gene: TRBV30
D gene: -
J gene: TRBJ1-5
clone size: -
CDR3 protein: CAWSAGSTNQPQHF
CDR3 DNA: TGTGCCTGGAGTGCAGGGTCCACCAATCAGCCCCAGCATTTT

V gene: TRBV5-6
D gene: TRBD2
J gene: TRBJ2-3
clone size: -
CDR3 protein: CASSLDGGATDTQYF
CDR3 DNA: TGTGCCAGCAGCTTGGACGGGGGGGCCACAGATACGCAGTATTTT

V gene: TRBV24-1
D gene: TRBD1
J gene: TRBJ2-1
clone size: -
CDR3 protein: CATSGHRPGTGDYEQFF
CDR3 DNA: TGTGCCACCAGTGGACATCGACCCGGGACAGGGGACTATGAGCAGTTCTTC

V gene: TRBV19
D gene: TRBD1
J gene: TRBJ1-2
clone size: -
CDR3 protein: CASSIRDRGLNYGYTF
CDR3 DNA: TGTGCCAGTAGTATCCGGGACAGGGGGCTCAACTATGGCTACACCTTC

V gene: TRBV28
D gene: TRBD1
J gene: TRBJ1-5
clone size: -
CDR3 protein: CASSNRGRVQPQHF
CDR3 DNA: TGTGCCAGCAGCAACAGGGGGCGCGTTCAGCCCCAGCATTTT

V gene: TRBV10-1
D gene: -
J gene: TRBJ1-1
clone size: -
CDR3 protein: CASRSAGSNTEAFF
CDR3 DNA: TGCGCCAGCAGAAGCGCCGGGAGCAACACTGAAGCTTTCTTT

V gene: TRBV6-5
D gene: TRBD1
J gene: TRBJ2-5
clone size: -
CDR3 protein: CASSPTGIQETQYF
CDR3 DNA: TGTGCCAGCAGTCCGACAGGGATCCAAGAGACCCAGTACTTC

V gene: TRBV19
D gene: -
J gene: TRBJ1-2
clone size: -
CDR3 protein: CASSEIRGSLGYTF
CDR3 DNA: TGTGCCAGTAGTGAGATTAGGGGGAGTCTTGGCTACACCTTC

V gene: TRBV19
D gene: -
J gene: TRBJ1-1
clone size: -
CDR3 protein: CASNTIPGRGLGNTEAFF
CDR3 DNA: TGTGCCAGTAATACCATCCCAGGCAGGGGACTAGGGAACACTGAAGCTTTCTTT

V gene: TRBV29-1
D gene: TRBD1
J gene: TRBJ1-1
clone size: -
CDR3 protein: CSAKIRGQATEAFF
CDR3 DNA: TGCAGCGCCAAGATCAGGGGGCAGGCCACTGAAGCTTTCTTT

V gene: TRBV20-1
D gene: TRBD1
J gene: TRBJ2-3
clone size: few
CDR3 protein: CSQQGITQYF
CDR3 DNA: TGCAGCCAACAGGGGATAACGCAGTATTTT

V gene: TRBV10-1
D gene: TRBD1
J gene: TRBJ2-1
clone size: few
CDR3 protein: CASSPSGQGARNEQFF
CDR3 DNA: TGCGCCAGCAGCCCATCCGGGCAGGGGGCACGGAATGAGCAGTTCTTC

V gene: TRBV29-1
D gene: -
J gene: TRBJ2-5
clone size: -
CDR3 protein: CSVTGSPSGETQYF
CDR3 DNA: TGCAGCGTCACGGGGAGCCCATCGGGAGAGACCCAGTACTTC

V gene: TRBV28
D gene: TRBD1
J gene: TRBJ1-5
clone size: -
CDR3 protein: CASRTGNQPQHF
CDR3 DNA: TGTGCCAGCAGGACAGGGAATCAGCCCCAGCATTTT

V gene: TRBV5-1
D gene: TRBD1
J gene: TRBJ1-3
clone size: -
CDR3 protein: CASSLGDRPGSGNTIYF
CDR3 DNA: TGCGCCAGCAGCTTGGGGGACAGGCCGGGCTCTGGAAACACCATATATTTT

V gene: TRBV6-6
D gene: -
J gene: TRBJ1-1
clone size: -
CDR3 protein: CATQGGRTEAFF
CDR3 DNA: TGTGCCACCCAGGGCGGTCGCACTGAAGCTTTCTTT

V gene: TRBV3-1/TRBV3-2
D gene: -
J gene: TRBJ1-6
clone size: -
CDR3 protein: CASSRARASPLHF
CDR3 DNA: TGTGCCAGCAGTCGGGCGCGGGCTTCACCCCTCCACTTT

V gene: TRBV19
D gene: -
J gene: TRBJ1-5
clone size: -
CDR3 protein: CASSVRALQPQHF
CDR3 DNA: TGTGCCAGTAGCGTCAGGGCTCTTCAGCCCCAGCATTTT

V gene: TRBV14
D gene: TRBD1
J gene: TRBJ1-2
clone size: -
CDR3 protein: CASSPWDSYGYTF
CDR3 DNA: TGTGCCAGCAGCCCCTGGGACAGCTATGGCTACACCTTC

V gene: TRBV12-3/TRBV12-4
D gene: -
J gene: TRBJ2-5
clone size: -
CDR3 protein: CASSLSSAETQYF
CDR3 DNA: TGTGCCAGCAGTTTATCTAGCGCAGAGACCCAGTACTTC

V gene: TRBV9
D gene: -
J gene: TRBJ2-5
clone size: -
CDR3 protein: CASSVANTPQETQYF
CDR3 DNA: TGTGCCAGCAGCGTAGCCAACACACCTCAAGAGACCCAGTACTTC

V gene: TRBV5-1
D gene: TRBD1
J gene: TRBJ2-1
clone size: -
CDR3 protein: CASSFYSSGGSYNEQFF
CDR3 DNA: TGCGCCAGCAGCTTCTACAGCTCAGGGGGCTCCTACAATGAGCAGTTCTTC

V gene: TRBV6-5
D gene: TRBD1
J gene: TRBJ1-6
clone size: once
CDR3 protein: CASSYEDRGFPLHF
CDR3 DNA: TGTGCCAGCAGTTATGAGGACAGGGGGTTCCCCCTCCACTTT

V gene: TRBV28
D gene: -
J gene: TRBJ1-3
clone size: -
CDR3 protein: CASSLSGFRGNTIYF
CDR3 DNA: TGTGCCAGCAGTTTATCAGGGTTCCGAGGAAACACCATATATTTT

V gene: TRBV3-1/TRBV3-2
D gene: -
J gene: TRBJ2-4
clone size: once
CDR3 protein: CASSYQDYAGVAKNIQYF
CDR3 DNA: TGTGCCAGCAGCTACCAAGACTACGCGGGTGTGGCCAAAAACATTCAGTACTTC

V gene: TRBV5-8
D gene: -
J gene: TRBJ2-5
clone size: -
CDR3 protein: CASSLSGQETQYF
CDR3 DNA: TGTGCCAGCAGCTTATCAGGACAAGAGACCCAGTACTTC

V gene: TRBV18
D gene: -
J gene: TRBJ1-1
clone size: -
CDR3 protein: CASSPRGGYTEAFF
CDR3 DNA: TGTGCCAGCTCACCAAGGGGAGGTTACACTGAAGCTTTCTTT

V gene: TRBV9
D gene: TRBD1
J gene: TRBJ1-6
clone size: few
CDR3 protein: CASSEGQWNSPLHF
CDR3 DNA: TGTGCCAGCAGCGAGGGACAGTGGAATTCACCCCTCCACTTT

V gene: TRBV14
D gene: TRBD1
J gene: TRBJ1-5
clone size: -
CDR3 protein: CASSLGGDQPQHF
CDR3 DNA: TGTGCCAGCAGCTTAGGGGGCGATCAGCCCCAGCATTTT

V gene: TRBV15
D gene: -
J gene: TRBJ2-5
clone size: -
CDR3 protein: CATSRAFTGEETQYF
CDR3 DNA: TGTGCCACCAGCAGAGCCTTCACGGGGGAAGAGACCCAGTACTTC

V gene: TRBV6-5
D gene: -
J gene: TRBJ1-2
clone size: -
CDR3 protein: CASRSLTGNYGYTF
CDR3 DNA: TGTGCCAGCAGATCCCTGACAGGAAACTATGGCTACACCTTC

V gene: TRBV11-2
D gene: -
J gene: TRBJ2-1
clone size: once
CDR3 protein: CASSSGQSTGNEQFF
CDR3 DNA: TGTGCCAGCAGCAGCGGGCAGTCTACGGGAAATGAGCAGTTCTTC

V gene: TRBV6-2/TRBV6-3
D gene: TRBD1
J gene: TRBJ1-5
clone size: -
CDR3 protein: CASSLPGQGSQPQHF
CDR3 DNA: TGTGCCAGCAGTCTCCCGGGACAGGGCAGTCAGCCCCAGCATTTT